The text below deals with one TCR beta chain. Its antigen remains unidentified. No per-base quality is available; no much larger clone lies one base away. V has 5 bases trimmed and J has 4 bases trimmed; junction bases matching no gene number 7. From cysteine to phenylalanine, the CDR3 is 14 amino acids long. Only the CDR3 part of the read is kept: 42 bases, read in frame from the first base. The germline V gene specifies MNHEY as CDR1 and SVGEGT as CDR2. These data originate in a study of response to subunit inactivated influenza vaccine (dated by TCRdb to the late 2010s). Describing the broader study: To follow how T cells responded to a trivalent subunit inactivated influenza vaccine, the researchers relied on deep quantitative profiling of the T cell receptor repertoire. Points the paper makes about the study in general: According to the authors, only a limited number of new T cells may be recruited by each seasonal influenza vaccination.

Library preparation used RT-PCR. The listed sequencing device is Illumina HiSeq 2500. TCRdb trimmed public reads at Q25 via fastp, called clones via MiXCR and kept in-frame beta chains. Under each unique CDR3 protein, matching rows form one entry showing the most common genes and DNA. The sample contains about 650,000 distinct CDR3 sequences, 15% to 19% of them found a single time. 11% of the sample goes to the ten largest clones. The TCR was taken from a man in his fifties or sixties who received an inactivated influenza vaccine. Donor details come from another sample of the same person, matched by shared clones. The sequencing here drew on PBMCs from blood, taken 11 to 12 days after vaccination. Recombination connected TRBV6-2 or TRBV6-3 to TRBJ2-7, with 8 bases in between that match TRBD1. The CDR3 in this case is CASSRLDRGYEQYF. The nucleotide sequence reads TGTGCCAGCAGTCGCCTCGACAGGGGATACGAGCAGTACTTC.